The 24 T cell receptor beta chains below all came from one sample that was sequenced in a study of naive and memory T cell subsets. The beta constant-region primer was an equimolar mix of two oligonucleotides covering TRBC1 and TRBC2. The ligated cDNA underwent four PCR rounds using SP2 and nested alpha and beta constant-region primers. TCRdb re-analysed the UMI-ligation and nested PCR reads in MiXCR, keeping a single row per CDR3 protein. The sample contains under 35,000 distinct CDR3 sequences, approximately 17% of which appear only once. The sample was effector memory CD4+ T cells from blood. Subset in this sample: effector memory, CD45RA- CD27-. All receptors derive from a human donor in good health.

V and J are TRBV27 and TRBJ1-4; a possible D gene is TRBD1 (6 bases). This CDR3 is 15 amino acids long. V was cut by 5 bases and J by 2 bases, with 12 bases left in between. From germline, CDR1 is MNHEY and CDR2 SMNVEV (reference sequence). CDR3 protein: CASSATGRTNEKLFF. DNA for the CDR3: TGTGCCAGCAGTGCGACAGGACGGACTAATGAAAAACTGTTTTTT.

Within the sample, this clonotype is medium-sized (0.01 to 0.1%). The chain recombines TRBV5-1 with TRBJ2-7; TRBD1 aligns across 9 bases. The CDR3 runs to 13 residues. V trimming: 6 bases; J trimming: 5 bases; junction bases outside the gene matches: 6. Germline V gene data show CDR1 as SGHRS and CDR2 as YFSETQ. CDR3 bases: TGCGCCAGCAACCCGACAGGGGGGAACGAGCAGTACTTC. Residues: CASNPTGGNEQYF. Full variable domain (remainder filled in from reference TRBV5-1 and TRBJ2-7): KAGVTQTPRYLIKTRGQQVTLSCSPISGHRSVSWYQQTPGQGLQFLFEYFSETQRNKGNFPGRFSGRQFSNSRSEMNVSTLELGDSALYLCASNPTGGNEQYFGPGTRLTVT.

This clonotype was observed a handful of times. The CDR3: CSARDEGGGAYEQYF. The CDR3 nucleotides read TGCAGTGCTAGAGATGAAGGCGGGGGGGCCTACGAGCAGTACTTC. This chain joins TRBV20-1 and TRBJ2-7, with 9 bases matching TRBD2. V was clipped by 0 bases and J by 2 bases; unmatched bases: 5. There are 15 residues in the CDR3. CDR1 is DFQATT and CDR2 is SNEGSKA in the germline V gene (reference sequence).

The chain uses TRBV10-3 and TRBJ1-1; a weak D match, TRBD1 (5 bases). This CDR3 contains 13 residues. Germline CDR1 and CDR2: ENHRY and SYGVKD. Trimming took off 6 bases at V and 2 bases at J, with 10 bases between the two ends. The chain's CDR3 is CAIRADSNTEAFF. For the CDR3, the DNA is TGTGCCATCAGGGCCGACAGTAACACTGAAGCTTTCTTT.

The CDR3 nucleotides are TGCAGTGCTAGTACCACGGGGGTTCAGCCCCAGCATTTT. Translation gives CSASTTGVQPQHF. This sequence joins TRBV20-1 and TRBJ1-5, with D perhaps matching TRBD1 (5 bases). Looked up from germline, CDR1 is DFQATT and CDR2 is SNEGSKA (reference sequence). V was shortened by 3 bases and J by 6 bases, with 12 bases between the two germline ends. The CDR3 runs 13 residues.

The chain has TRBV5-1 and TRBJ2-3; 7 bases agree with TRBD1. This CDR3 has 15 amino acids. The trim removed 1 base at V and 1 base at J, leaving 3 bases unmatched. In germline, CDR1 is SGHRS, CDR2 YFSETQ. The CDR3 region has the DNA TGCGCCAGCAGCTTGAGGGGGACAGGCACAGATACGCAGTATTTT. This codes for CASSLRGTGTDTQYF.

This clonotype came up a few times. This rearrangement joins TRBV7-6 to TRBJ2-7; D is uncertain. The CDR3 is 13 residues long. V was shortened by 1 base and J by 6 bases, with 10 bases between the two germline ends. Germline assignment: CDR1 SGHVS and CDR2 FNYEAQ. CDR3 protein: CASSLVGSGEQYF. The CDR3 coding sequence is TGTGCCAGCAGCTTAGTGGGTTCCGGCGAGCAGTACTTC.

This clonotype was counted between two and nine times. J is TRBJ1-3 and V is TRBV14, with D uncertain. This CDR3 is built from 15 residues. Germline loops: CDR1 SGHDN, CDR2 FVKESK. Trimming removed 1 base from V and 0 bases from J, with 7 bases in between. The CDR3 DNA is TGTGCCAGCAGCCAAGTCGGGCACTCTGGAAACACCATATATTTT. As protein: CASSQVGHSGNTIYF. The full variable domain, in which reference TRBV14 and TRBJ1-3 provide the parts outside the CDR3, is EAGVTQFPSHSVIEKGQTVTLRCDPISGHDNLYWYRRVMGKEIKFLLHFVKESKQDESGMPNNRFLAERTGGTYSTLKVQPAELEDSGVYFCASSQVGHSGNTIYFGEGSWLTVV.

The chain uses TRBV18 and TRBJ1-2; the match to TRBD1 covers 9 bases. This CDR3 is 15 amino acids long. CDR1 and CDR2 (germline): KGHSH, LQKENI. Trimming took 3 bases from V and 8 from J; bases not matched to a gene: 10. The chain's CDR3 is CASSPGQGSLGGYTF. The CDR3 DNA sequence: TGTGCCAGCTCACCGGGACAGGGCTCGTTGGGGGGCTACACCTTC.

Within the sample, this clonotype is medium-sized. The rearrangement joins TRBV10-3 to TRBJ1-1; the D is unclear. The germline V gene encodes CDR1 ENHRY and CDR2 SYGVKD. The V end lost 6 bases, the J end lost 1 base, and 18 bases lay between the germline ends. The CDR3 loop spans 16 amino acids. CDR3: CAIRDAKFTKNTEAFF. In DNA form, the CDR3 reads TGTGCCATCAGGGACGCCAAATTCACCAAGAACACTGAAGCTTTCTTT.

In this sample, this clonotype turned up a few times. V and J are TRBV4-1 and TRBJ2-7; D might be TRBD1 or TRBD2, each matching 5 bases. V was shortened by 0 bases and J by 7 bases, with 16 bases between the two germline ends. There are 15 residues in the CDR3. Germline V CDR1 and CDR2: MGHRA, YSYEKL. CDR3 loop: CASSQDTGPMREQYF. In DNA, the CDR3 is TGCGCCAGCAGCCAAGATACGGGACCTATGCGGGAGCAGTACTTC.

This clonotype has a count of ten or more. The chain is built from TRBV7-2 and TRBJ1-1; D is perhaps TRBD1 (6 bases). Trimming stripped 5 bases from V and 5 bases from J, with 21 bases between. Per germline, CDR1 SGHTA and CDR2 FQGNSA. This CDR3 has 16 residues. The CDR3 loop is CASSRVRGGRGTEAFF. The CDR3 coding sequence is TGTGCCAGCAGCCGTGTAAGGGGGGGTCGGGGAACTGAAGCTTTCTTT. Filled out from reference TRBV7-2 and TRBJ1-1, the complete variable domain reads GAGVSQSPSNKVTEKGKDVELRCDPISGHTALYWYRQSLGQGLEFLIYFQGNSAPDKSGLPSDRFSAERTGGSVSTLTIQRTQQEDSAVYLCASSRVRGGRGTEAFFGQGTRLTVV.

The chain has TRBV5-4 and TRBJ2-2; D is unresolved. CDR1 and CDR2 from the germline V gene are SGHNT and YYREEE (reference sequence). The V end lost 5 bases, the J end lost 2 bases, and 4 bases lay between the germline ends. The CDR3 covers 12 residues. CDR3 bases: TGTGCCAGCAGTTATAACACCGGGGAGCTGTTTTTT. Translation gives CASSYNTGELFF.

The V and J genes are TRBV6-6 and TRBJ2-7; 7 bases line up with TRBD1. Germline V gene lookup returns CDR1 MNHNY and CDR2 SVGAGI (reference sequence). Losses at the gene ends were 7 bases for V and 4 bases for J; bases not matched to a gene: 10. The CDR3 spans 14 residues. As DNA, the CDR3 is TGTGCCAGCAAAAGACAGGGAGAGAGGTACGAGCAGTACTTC. Translating it yields CASKRQGERYEQYF.

This sequence joins TRBV7-2 and TRBJ2-7; 10 bases agree with TRBD2. The ends lost 2 bases at V and 5 bases at J; junction bases unmatched: 9. CDR3 length equals 16 residues. Germline V lookup: CDR1 SGHTA, CDR2 FQGNSA. CDR3 sequence (DNA): TGTGCCAGCAGCTTAATCGGTGGGCTAGCGGGAGACGAGCAGTACTTC. This gives the protein CASSLIGGLAGDEQYF.

The sample holds a few counts of this clonotype. The chain has TRBV28 and TRBJ2-2; TRBD2 matches 7 bases. Germline V gene sequence: CDR1 MDHEN, CDR2 SYDVKM. There are 17 residues in the CDR3. V gave up 2 bases and J gave up 4 bases; unmatched junction bases: 10. CDR3 residues: CASSLVGGRDITGELFF. CDR3 coding DNA: TGTGCCAGCAGTTTAGTTGGCGGGAGAGACATCACCGGGGAGCTGTTTTTT.

The sample holds a few counts of this clonotype. The chain combines TRBV7-2 with TRBJ1-4, with D tentatively TRBD1 (6 bases). The germline V and J ends were trimmed by 3 bases and 0 bases, with 8 bases remaining between them. This CDR3 comprises 15 residues. The germline gives CDR1 SGHTA, CDR2 FQGNSA. The CDR3 region has the DNA TGTGCCAGCAGCTTGACAGGACCAACTAATGAAAAACTGTTTTTT. This encodes CASSLTGPTNEKLFF. The complete variable domain, with remaining parts taken from reference TRBV7-2 and TRBJ1-4, reads GAGVSQSPSNKVTEKGKDVELRCDPISGHTALYWYRQSLGQGLEFLIYFQGNSAPDKSGLPSDRFSAERTGGSVSTLTIQRTQQEDSAVYLCASSLTGPTNEKLFFGSGTQLSVL.

CDR3 sequence reads: CASSSTFASGNTIYF. The CDR3 DNA sequence: TGTGCCAGCAGCTCGACATTTGCTTCTGGAAACACCATATATTTT. The chain has TRBV7-2 and TRBJ1-3; no clear D. There are 15 residues in the CDR3. V dropped 4 bases and J dropped 1 base, with 11 bases sitting between them. The germline CDR1 and CDR2 sequences are SGHTA and FQGNSA.

The sample holds a few counts of this clonotype. CDR3 sequence reads: CATSDSGLAGGRGEQYF. The CDR3 DNA sequence: TGTGCCACCAGTGACTCTGGACTAGCGGGAGGGAGAGGCGAGCAGTACTTC. The rearrangement links TRBV24-1 to TRBJ2-7; 15 bases are shared with TRBD2. The germline CDR1 and CDR2 sequences are KGHDR and SFDVKD. J was trimmed by 6 bases and V by 4 bases; bases with no gene match: 9. The CDR3 has 17 residues.

This clonotype was seen only once. This sequence joins TRBV7-6 and TRBJ1-5, with D hard to call. CDR1 SGHVS and CDR2 FNYEAQ come from the germline V gene. This CDR3 has 15 residues. V shed 1 base and J shed 0 bases, with 7 bases lying between them. CDR3 coding DNA: TGTGCCAGCAGCTTAGGGAGCTATAGCAATCAGCCCCAGCATTTT. It encodes CASSLGSYSNQPQHF.

This clonotype has only a few counts. The CDR3, as DNA: TGTGCCAGCAGACAGGGCTCTAATCAGCCCCAGCATTTT. This translates into CASRQGSNQPQHF. This chain links TRBV12-3 or TRBV12-4 with TRBJ1-5; perhaps TRBD1 as D (6 bases). The CDR3 extends over 13 amino acids. Trimming left V 6 bases short and J 4 bases short, with 10 bases between.

This clonotype counts as medium-sized (0.01 to 0.1%). The chain has TRBV11-2 and TRBJ1-5; D remains ambiguous. V was shortened by 5 bases and J by 6 bases, with 11 bases between the two germline ends. The CDR3 spans 13 residues. Germline-derived CDR1 and CDR2 are SGHAT and FQNNGV. CDR3 amino acids: CASSRTESQPQHF. In DNA, the CDR3 is TGTGCCAGCAGCCGGACCGAGAGTCAGCCCCAGCATTTT.

This clonotype has ten or more counts. The rearrangement joins TRBV3-1 to TRBJ2-7, with a tentative D call TRBD1 (5 bases). Germline V gene sequence: CDR1 LGHDT, CDR2 YNNKEL (reference sequence). V was pared by 3 bases and J by 5 bases, with 11 bases between. The CDR3 extends over 13 amino acids. For the CDR3, the DNA is TGTGCCAGCAGCCAGGTCGACAGTAACGAGCAGTACTTC. Translating gives CASSQVDSNEQYF.

The chain carries TRBV20-1 and TRBJ2-3; 9 bases fit TRBD2. The CDR3 totals 17 residues. Trimming at V came to 3 bases and at J to 4 bases, leaving 14 bases not matched to a gene. The V gene's germline CDR1 is DFQATT and CDR2 SNEGSKA (reference sequence). CDR3 DNA sequence: TGCAGTGCTAGTCTGTCGGCGGGAGGGCCCTCGGCAGATACGCAGTATTTT. Translating it yields CSASLSAGGPSADTQYF.